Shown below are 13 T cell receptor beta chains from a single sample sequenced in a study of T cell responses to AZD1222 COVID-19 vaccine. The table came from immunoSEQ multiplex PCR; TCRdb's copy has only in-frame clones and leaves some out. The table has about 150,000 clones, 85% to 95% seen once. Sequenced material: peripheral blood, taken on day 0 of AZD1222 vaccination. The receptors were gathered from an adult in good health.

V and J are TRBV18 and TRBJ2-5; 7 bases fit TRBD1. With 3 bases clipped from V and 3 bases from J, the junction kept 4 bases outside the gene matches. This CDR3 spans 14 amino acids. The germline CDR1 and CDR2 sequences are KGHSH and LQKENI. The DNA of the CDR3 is TGTGCCAGCTCACCCTTGGGGACAGAAGAGACCCAGTACTTC. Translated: CASSPLGTEETQYF.

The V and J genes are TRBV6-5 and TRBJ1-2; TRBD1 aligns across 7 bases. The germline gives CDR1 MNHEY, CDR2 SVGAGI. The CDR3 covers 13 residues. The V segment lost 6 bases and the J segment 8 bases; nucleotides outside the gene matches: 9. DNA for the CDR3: TGTGCCAGCAGGACCACAGGGGAAGGAGGCTACACCTTC. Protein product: CASRTTGEGGYTF.

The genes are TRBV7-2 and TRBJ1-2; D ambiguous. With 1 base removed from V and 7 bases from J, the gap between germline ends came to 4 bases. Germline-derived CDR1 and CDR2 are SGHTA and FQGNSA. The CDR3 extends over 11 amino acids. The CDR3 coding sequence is TGTGCCAGCAGCTTAGGAGGTGGCTACACCTTC. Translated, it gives CASSLGGGYTF.

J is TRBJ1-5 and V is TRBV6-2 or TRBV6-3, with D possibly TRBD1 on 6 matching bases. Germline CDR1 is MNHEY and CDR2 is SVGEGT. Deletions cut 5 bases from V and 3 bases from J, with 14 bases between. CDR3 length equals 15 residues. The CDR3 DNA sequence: TGTGCCAGCAGTCCAACAGGGAGGTCCAATCAGCCCCAGCATTTT. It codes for CASSPTGRSNQPQHF.

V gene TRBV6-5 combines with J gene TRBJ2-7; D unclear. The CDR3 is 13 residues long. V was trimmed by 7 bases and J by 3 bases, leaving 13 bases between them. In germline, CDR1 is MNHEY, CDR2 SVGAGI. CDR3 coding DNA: TGTGCCAGCATTTCGACATTGAGCTACGAGCAGTACTTC. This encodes CASISTLSYEQYF.

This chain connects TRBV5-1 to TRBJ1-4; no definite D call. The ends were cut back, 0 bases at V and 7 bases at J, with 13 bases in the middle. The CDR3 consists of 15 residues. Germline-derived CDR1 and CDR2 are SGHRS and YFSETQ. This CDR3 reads CASSLGGISGEKLFF. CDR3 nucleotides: TGCGCCAGCAGCTTGGGGGGTATCAGCGGTGAAAAACTGTTTTTT.

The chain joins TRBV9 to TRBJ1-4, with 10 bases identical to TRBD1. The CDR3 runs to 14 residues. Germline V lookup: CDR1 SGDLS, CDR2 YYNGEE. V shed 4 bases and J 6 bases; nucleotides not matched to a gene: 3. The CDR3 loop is CASSLGTGDEKLFF. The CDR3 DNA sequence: TGTGCCAGCAGCCTCGGGACAGGGGATGAAAAACTGTTTTTT. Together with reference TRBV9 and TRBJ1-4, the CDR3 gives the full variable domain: DSGVTQTPKHLITATGQRVTLRCSPRSGDLSVYWYQQSLDQGLQFLIQYYNGEERAKGNILERFSAQQFPDLHSELNLSSLELGDSALYFCASSLGTGDEKLFFGSGTQLSVL.

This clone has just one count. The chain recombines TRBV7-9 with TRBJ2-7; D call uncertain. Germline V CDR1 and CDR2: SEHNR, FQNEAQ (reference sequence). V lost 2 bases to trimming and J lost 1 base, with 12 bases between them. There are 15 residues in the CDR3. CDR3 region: CASSLLRPESYEQYF. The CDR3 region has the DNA TGTGCCAGCAGCTTACTTCGGCCCGAATCCTACGAGCAGTACTTC.

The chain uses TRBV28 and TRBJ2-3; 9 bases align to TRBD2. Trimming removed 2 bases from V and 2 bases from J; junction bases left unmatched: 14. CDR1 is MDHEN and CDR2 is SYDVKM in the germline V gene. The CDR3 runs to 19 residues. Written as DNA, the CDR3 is TGTGCCAGCAGTTTAGGGTCTATACTAGCGGGCGGGATCACAGATACGCAGTATTTT. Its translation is CASSLGSILAGGITDTQYF.

The CDR3 coding sequence is TGTGCCAGCAGCTTAGGGGTAGCGGGAGGGCTTAATGAGCAGTTCTTC. Protein: CASSLGVAGGLNEQFF. The chain joins TRBV13 to TRBJ2-1; TRBD2 matches at 11 bases. This CDR3 contains 16 residues. Looked up from germline, CDR1 is PRHDT and CDR2 is FYEKMQ (reference sequence). V lost 0 bases and J lost 7; bases outside the gene matches: 5.

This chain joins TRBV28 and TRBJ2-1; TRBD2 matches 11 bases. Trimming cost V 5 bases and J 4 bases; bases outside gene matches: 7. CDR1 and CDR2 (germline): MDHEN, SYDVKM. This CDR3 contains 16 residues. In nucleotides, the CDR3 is TGTGCCAGCAGTCCCACGGGACTAGCGGTTTACAATGAGCAGTTCTTC. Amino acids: CASSPTGLAVYNEQFF.

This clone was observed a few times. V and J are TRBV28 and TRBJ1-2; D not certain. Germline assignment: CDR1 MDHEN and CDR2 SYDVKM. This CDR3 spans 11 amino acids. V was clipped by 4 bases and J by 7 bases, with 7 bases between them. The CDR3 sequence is CASSSLAGYTF. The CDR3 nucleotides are TGTGCCAGCAGTTCTCTGGCTGGCTACACCTTC.

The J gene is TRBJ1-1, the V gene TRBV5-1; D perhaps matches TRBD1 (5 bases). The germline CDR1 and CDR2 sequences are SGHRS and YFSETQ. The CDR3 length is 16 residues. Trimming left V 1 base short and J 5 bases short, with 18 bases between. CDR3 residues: CASSLRQGGGYTEAFF. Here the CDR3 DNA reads TGCGCCAGCAGCTTGCGGCAGGGAGGAGGATATACTGAAGCTTTCTTT.